Listed here is a single T cell receptor (beta chain). Its matching antigen is unknown. Generated by immunoSEQ multiplex PCR, the TCRdb table keeps only in-frame clones and is missing some. The table lists around 1,100,000 clones, roughly 80% of them singletons. The sample originates from a study of shared clonotypes between healthy human individuals. Study-level points and caveats: The genetic and exposure-history diversity represented was limited by few donors. Generation of non-shared clonotypes was less probable than generation of clonotypes shared by all four donors. Naive CD4 clonotype sharing across a few donors was 5% to 6%.

This sequence originates from a man between 18 and 29 years old in good health. Some clones in this sample may be carry-over from other donors' samples. The sequencing input was memory CD4+ T cells from PBMCs. Indicated subset: CD45RA-negative fraction.

The CDR3 loop is CASSQTGQGRETQYF. For the CDR3, the DNA is TGCGCCAGCAGCCAGACGGGACAGGGCCGAGAGACCCAGTACTTC. The chain couples TRBV4-1 to TRBJ2-5; 9 positions match TRBD1. The CDR3 is 15 amino acids. The germline gives CDR1 MGHRA, CDR2 YSYEKL. V lost 3 bases, J lost 4 bases, and 6 bases stayed unmatched.